The 30 T cell receptor beta chains below all came from one sample that was sequenced in a study of shared clonotypes between healthy human individuals. Clones were read by immunoSEQ multiplex PCR, and TCRdb kept only the in-frame ones, dropping some. The table lists 2.3 million or so clones, over 90% of them singletons, with under 0.45% in the top ten. Sequencing used naive CD4+ T cells from PBMCs. The subset: CD45RA+ positively selected. Every receptor here comes from a man younger than 35 in good health. Some clones in this sample may be carry-over from other donors' samples.

The chain recombines TRBV19 with TRBJ1-5, with D unclear. Germline CDR1 LNHDA, CDR2 SQIVND (reference sequence). Trimming took off 5 bases at V and 0 bases at J, with 14 bases between the two ends. The CDR3 runs to 16 residues. The CDR3 DNA sequence: TGTGCCAGTAGTCTCCGCGGCCCATATAGCAATCAGCCCCAGCATTTT. Encoded protein: CASSLRGPYSNQPQHF. The full variable domain, rest sourced from reference TRBV19 and TRBJ1-5, is DGGITQSPKYLFRKEGQNVTLSCEQNLNHDAMYWYRQDPGQGLRLIYYSQIVNDFQKGDIAEGYSVSREKKESFPLTVTSAQKNPTAFYLCASSLRGPYSNQPQHFGDGTRLSIL.

This chain connects TRBV30 to TRBJ2-5, with D possibly matching TRBD2 (6 bases). V lost 4 bases, J lost 2 bases, and 14 bases lay in between. Germline-derived CDR1 and CDR2 are GTSNPN and SVGIG (reference sequence). The CDR3 extends over 14 amino acids. The CDR3 coding sequence is TGTGCCTGGACTCGGGGGTCCGGACAAGAGACCCAGTACTTC. It specifies CAWTRGSGQETQYF.

The V gene is TRBV29-1, the J gene TRBJ2-7, with 10 bases matching TRBD1. The length of the CDR3 is 14 residues. V was clipped by 7 bases and J by 3 bases; unmatched bases: 9. CDR1 is SQVTM, CDR2 ANQGSEA, per germline. This CDR3 reads CSGGPGTGVYEQYF. DNA for the CDR3: TGCAGCGGGGGACCAGGGACAGGGGTCTACGAGCAGTACTTC.

The chain recombines TRBV6-1 with TRBJ2-5, with D perhaps TRBD1 (6 bases). This CDR3 comprises 16 residues. Germline assignment: CDR1 MNHNS and CDR2 SASEGT. The V gene lost 2 bases and the J gene lost 4 bases, with 17 bases spanning the gap. The CDR3 nucleotides are TGTGCCAGCAGTGAATCTCCAGGGGCTGGGCGAGAGACCCAGTACTTC. The encoded protein is CASSESPGAGRETQYF.

The genes are TRBV5-8 and TRBJ2-1; 11 bases align to TRBD2. The length of the CDR3 is 16 residues. The germline CDR1 and CDR2 sequences are SGHTS and YDEGEE. The junction had 7 bases not matched to a gene; V was cut back by 3 bases and J by 5 bases. The CDR3 coding sequence is TGTGCCAGCAGCTGGGCCCAACTAGCGGGAGACAATGAGCAGTTCTTC. Translating gives CASSWAQLAGDNEQFF.

The J gene is TRBJ2-7, the V gene TRBV7-8, with 8 nucleotides matching TRBD2. This CDR3 has 14 residues. CDR1 is SGHVS, CDR2 FQNEAQ, per germline. The ends lost 6 bases at V and 3 bases at J; junction bases unmatched: 7. The chain's CDR3 is CASSRGGTFYEQYF. CDR3 DNA sequence: TGTGCCAGCAGTCGCGGGGGGACGTTCTACGAGCAGTACTTC. Together with reference TRBV7-8 and TRBJ2-7, the CDR3 gives the full variable domain: GAGVSQSPRYKVAKRGQDVALRCDPISGHVSLFWYQQALGQGPEFLTYFQNEAQLDKSGLPSDRFFAERPEGSVSTLKIQRTQQEDSAVYLCASSRGGTFYEQYFGPGTRLTVT.

Worth noting for this clone: In the same sample, other DNA sequences code for this CDR3. This chain connects TRBV18 to TRBJ2-3; 10 bases align to TRBD2. Germline CDR1 KGHSH, CDR2 LQKENI. CDR3 length: 15 amino acids. The V and J ends lost 0 bases and 5 bases, in that order; junction bases with no gene match: 2. This CDR3 reads CASSPPSGRGDTQYF. CDR3 in DNA: TGTGCCAGCTCACCACCGAGCGGGAGGGGAGATACGCAGTATTTT.

J is TRBJ2-3 and V is TRBV28, with D perhaps TRBD2 (6 bases). From germline, CDR1 is MDHEN and CDR2 SYDVKM. This CDR3 contains 13 residues. Trimming pared 6 bases from V and 8 bases from J, leaving 15 bases between. CDR3: CASSWGLQGTQYF. The CDR3 DNA reads TGTGCCAGCAGCTGGGGACTGCAAGGTACGCAGTATTTT.

The chain carries TRBV19 and TRBJ1-5; D unresolved. The germline CDR1 and CDR2 sequences are LNHDA and SQIVND (reference sequence). V lost 6 bases and J 7 bases, leaving 19 bases between the germline ends. The CDR3 loop spans 15 amino acids. The CDR3 DNA reads as TGTGCCAGTAGCCCAGTACAGATCTCGGGCCAGCCCCAGCATTTT. This gives the protein CASSPVQISGQPQHF.

This clone was seen only once. The chain uses TRBV28 and TRBJ2-3; maybe TRBD2 (7 bases). CDR3 length: 15 residues. The V end lost 5 bases, the J end lost 1 base, and 13 bases lay between the germline ends. Germline CDR1 and CDR2: MDHEN and SYDVKM. CDR3 amino acids: CASSGGAGRTDTQYF. CDR3 nucleotides: TGTGCCAGCAGTGGGGGGGCAGGGCGCACAGATACGCAGTATTTT.

The gene calls are TRBV19 and TRBJ1-1; D remains ambiguous. V lost 2 bases to trimming and J lost 9 bases, with 16 bases between them. This CDR3 has 14 amino acids. Germline V gene sequence: CDR1 LNHDA, CDR2 SQIVND (reference sequence). CDR3 DNA: TGTGCCAGTAGTATATCGGACCGCAAGGCTAAAGCTTTCTTT. This encodes CASSISDRKAKAFF.

The CDR3 nucleotides read TGCAGCGCCCGGACAGAACTTTACGGAAACACCATATATTTT. It translates to CSARTELYGNTIYF. The rearrangement uses TRBV29-1 and TRBJ1-3; TRBD1 is a possible D gene (6 bases). CDR1 is SQVTM and CDR2 is ANQGSEA in the germline V gene. V dropped 7 bases and J dropped 4 bases, with 17 bases sitting between them. CDR3 size: 14 residues. The whole variable domain, remainder taken from reference TRBV29-1 and TRBJ1-3, is SAVISQKPSRDICQRGTSLTIQCQVDSQVTMMFWYRQQPGQSLTLIATANQGSEATYESGFVIDKFPISRPNLTFSTLTVSNMSPEDSSIYLCSARTELYGNTIYFGEGSWLTVV.

The chain combines TRBV6-1 with TRBJ2-1; D remains unclear. The CDR3 consists of 15 residues. Germline V gene data show CDR1 as MNHNS and CDR2 as SASEGT. V was pared by 1 base and J by 6 bases, with 13 bases between. This CDR3 is CASSEVGALGNEQFF. Here the CDR3 DNA reads TGTGCCAGCAGTGAAGTGGGCGCCCTGGGCAATGAGCAGTTCTTC.

The CDR3 DNA sequence: TGTGCCAGCAGCTTAGCGCTCGGGAGCGGCTCCTACGAGCAGTACTTC. It encodes CASSLALGSGSYEQYF. The genes are TRBV7-2 and TRBJ2-7; weak D call: TRBD2 (6 bases). The germline CDR1 and CDR2 sequences are SGHTA and FQGNSA. The CDR3 covers 16 residues. Deletions cut 0 bases from V and 0 bases from J, with 12 bases between.

The rearrangement uses TRBV5-1 and TRBJ2-3; 11 positions match TRBD2. The CDR3 has 16 residues. Germline V gene data show CDR1 as SGHRS and CDR2 as YFSETQ. J lost 0 bases, V lost 3 bases, and 3 bases had no gene match. The CDR3 DNA reads TGCGCCAGCAGCTCGATAGCGGGAGGGAGCACAGATACGCAGTATTTT. Its translation: CASSSIAGGSTDTQYF.

This clone was recorded only once. The V call is TRBV9, the J call TRBJ2-5; TRBD1 agrees at 8 bases. The CDR3 covers 17 residues. V lost 4 bases to trimming and J lost 2 bases; unmatched junction nucleotides: 13. The germline V gene encodes CDR1 SGDLS and CDR2 YYNGEE. CDR3 bases: TGTGCCAGCAGCACACAATACGGACAGGGCGAACAAGAGACCCAGTACTTC. Amino acid sequence: CASSTQYGQGEQETQYF.

The rearrangement links TRBV4-1 to TRBJ2-1; D remains unclear. The CDR3 is made up of 15 amino acids. Germline V gene lookup returns CDR1 MGHRA and CDR2 YSYEKL. The ends were cut back, 0 bases at V and 4 bases at J, with 10 bases in the middle. The CDR3: CASSQEASGYNEQFF. In nucleotides, the CDR3 is TGCGCCAGCAGCCAAGAAGCTAGTGGTTACAATGAGCAGTTCTTC.

In this sample, this clone turned up once. This chain links TRBV19 with TRBJ2-3, with 7 bases matching TRBD1. The germline CDR1 and CDR2 sequences are LNHDA and SQIVND (reference sequence). CDR3 size: 13 residues. Trimming at V came to 7 bases and at J to 3 bases, leaving 4 bases not matched to a gene. CDR3 residues: CASTRTGTDTQYF. The CDR3 DNA is TGTGCCAGTACCCGGACAGGTACAGATACGCAGTATTTT.

The chain uses TRBV5-1 and TRBJ1-1; weak D call: TRBD1 (6 bases). The CDR3 totals 15 residues. Germline CDR1 and CDR2: SGHRS and YFSETQ. Trimming stripped 2 bases from V and 6 bases from J, with 17 bases between. The CDR3 bases are TGCGCCAGCAGCTTAGCCACAGGGTCGGGGGCTGAAGCTTTCTTT. This codes for CASSLATGSGAEAFF.

V is TRBV9 and J is TRBJ1-4; 7 bases align to TRBD1. The CDR3 is 16 residues long. Germline loops: CDR1 SGDLS, CDR2 YYNGEE. Trimming at V came to 3 bases and at J to 2 bases, leaving 7 bases not matched to a gene. CDR3 coding DNA: TGTGCCAGCAGCGCCCAGGGGGAGGCGACTAATGAAAAACTGTTTTTT. It is translated as CASSAQGEATNEKLFF.

The V gene is TRBV5-6, the J gene TRBJ2-3; perhaps D is TRBD1 or TRBD2 (5 bases each). The germline gives CDR1 SGHDT, CDR2 YYEEEE. The CDR3 consists of 14 residues. V lost 0 bases and J lost 1, with 6 bases in between. CDR3 amino acids: CASSLGGRTDTQYF. Here the CDR3 DNA reads TGTGCCAGCAGCTTGGGGGGACGCACAGATACGCAGTATTTT.

The chain recombines TRBV28 with TRBJ2-3; D may be TRBD2 (6 bases). Germline values: CDR1 MDHEN, CDR2 SYDVKM. This CDR3 region has 14 residues. Deletions cut 1 base from V and 6 bases from J, with 11 bases between. CDR3 sequence: CASSLSGGGDTQYF. The CDR3 DNA sequence: TGTGCCAGCAGTTTATCAGGTGGGGGGGATACGCAGTATTTT.

The chain is built from TRBV11-2 and TRBJ2-7, with 7 bases matching TRBD1. The trim removed 4 bases at V and 3 bases at J, leaving 12 bases unmatched. This CDR3 comprises 16 residues. Germline CDR1 SGHAT, CDR2 FQNNGV. The CDR3 DNA reads TGTGCCAGCAGCTCCCCTCGGACAGGCACCGTCTACGAGCAGTACTTC. It translates to CASSSPRTGTVYEQYF.

The chain couples TRBV4-2 to TRBJ2-1; 9 bases are shared with TRBD2. The CDR3 has 17 residues. The germline gives CDR1 LGHNA, CDR2 YNFKEQ. V was clipped by 5 bases and J by 4 bases; unmatched bases: 12. CDR3 in DNA: TGTGCCAGCAGCAAACGACTAGCGGAGCCGACTTACAATGAGCAGTTCTTC. As protein: CASSKRLAEPTYNEQFF.

The chain links TRBV28 to TRBJ1-2; D gene ambiguous. Germline CDR1 is MDHEN and CDR2 is SYDVKM. V was shortened by 5 bases and J by 3 bases, with 13 bases between the two germline ends. This CDR3 spans 14 amino acids. The CDR3 DNA reads TGTGCCAGCAGTCTCCCCCGACCGGACTATGGCTACACCTTC. This codes for CASSLPRPDYGYTF.

The chain combines TRBV28 with TRBJ1-4; TRBD1 is a possible D gene (5 bases). Germline V lookup: CDR1 MDHEN, CDR2 SYDVKM. The CDR3 covers 15 residues. Trimming took 7 bases from V and 2 from J, leaving 14 bases between them. The CDR3 reads CASTTPAGTNEKLFF. The CDR3 DNA sequence: TGTGCCAGCACCACTCCCGCAGGGACTAATGAAAAACTGTTTTTT.

This clone has a single count. The chain uses TRBV7-9 and TRBJ2-1; the match to TRBD2 covers 7 bases. Germline assignment: CDR1 SEHNR and CDR2 FQNEAQ (reference sequence). The CDR3 length is 16 residues. V dropped 6 bases and J dropped 3; count of bases not matched to a gene: 11. CDR3 sequence (DNA): TGTGCCAGCAGTAAACGGGCTAGCGGACGCTACAATGAGCAGTTCTTC. Translating gives CASSKRASGRYNEQFF.

In its sample, this clone was seen once. Other DNA variants within this sample encode the same CDR3. Here the CDR3 reads CASSSRGPEAFF. DNA of the CDR3: TGTGCCAGCAGTTCCCGTGGACCTGAAGCTTTCTTT. This chain uses TRBV28 with TRBJ1-1; D remains ambiguous. There are 12 residues in the CDR3. Germline V lookup: CDR1 MDHEN, CDR2 SYDVKM. V was pared by 4 bases and J by 6 bases, with 9 bases between. Full variable domain (remainder filled in from reference TRBV28 and TRBJ1-1): DVKVTQSSRYLVKRTGEKVFLECVQDMDHENMFWYRQDPGLGLRLIYFSYDVKMKEKGDIPEGYSVSREKKERFSLILESASTNQTSMYLCASSSRGPEAFFGQGTRLTVV.

In this sample, this clone turned up once. The chain links TRBV11-2 to TRBJ2-1; D is unclear. Trimming left V 1 base short and J 8 bases short, with 12 bases between. CDR3 size: 14 residues. Germline V gene data show CDR1 as SGHAT and CDR2 as FQNNGV. CDR3 in DNA: TGTGCCAGCAGCTTAGGCTACCGCGGCGATGAGCAGTTCTTC. It codes for CASSLGYRGDEQFF.

The chain uses TRBV28 and TRBJ2-7; a weak D match, TRBD2 (6 bases). CDR3 length: 15 residues. V shed 3 bases and J shed 1 base, with 13 bases lying between them. Germline-derived CDR1 and CDR2 are MDHEN and SYDVKM. The CDR3 region is CASSLGDSGSYEQYF. The CDR3 DNA is TGTGCCAGCAGTTTGGGGGATAGCGGTTCCTACGAGCAGTACTTC. Filled out from reference TRBV28 and TRBJ2-7, the complete variable domain reads DVKVTQSSRYLVKRTGEKVFLECVQDMDHENMFWYRQDPGLGLRLIYFSYDVKMKEKGDIPEGYSVSREKKERFSLILESASTNQTSMYLCASSLGDSGSYEQYFGPGTRLTVT.